This T cell receptor beta chain was recorded in a study of blood T cell repertoires in COVID-19. Study context: The cDNA or gDNA used as material had been derived from T cells, B-cell-depleted T cells, or PBMCs.

The CDR3 length is 17 residues. Germline-derived CDR1 and CDR2 are LNHDA and SQIVND (reference sequence). V was pared by 9 bases and J by 5 bases, with 12 bases of the junction left unmatched. This table comes from immunoSEQ multiplex PCR, and its TCRdb copy is limited to in-frame clones, with some not included. Found here are about 93,000 clones, roughly 85% of them singletons; the top ten hold around 17%. This chain connects TRBV19 to TRBJ2-1, with 14 bases aligning to TRBD2. Input material: peripheral blood. The TCR originated in a human donor in a cohort sampled during active COVID-19. The CDR3 loop is CASKTSGGARGHNEQFF. The CDR3 nucleotides read TGTGCCAGCAAGACTAGCGGGGGGGCCAGAGGCCACAATGAGCAGTTCTTC.